This T cell receptor (beta chain) was documented in a study of OX40 agonist ivuxolimab in advanced cancers. Study-wide context: Cohort: about 82% men, mean age about 60, aged roughly 20 to 79. Checkpoint inhibitors had been given previously to 40% of patients. Study-wide results and limits: It was not determined which antigens were specifically recognized by the peripheral T cells that had undergone clonal expansion.

Measured with immunoSEQ multiplex PCR; TCRdb has only the in-frame clones, and not every one. Of almost 80,000 clones listed, 84% are singletons. This clone was counted a single time. What it recognizes is unknown. V shed 3 bases and J 3 bases; nucleotides not matched to a gene: 5. CDR1 is PRHDT and CDR2 is FYEKMQ in the germline V gene (reference sequence). CDR3 size: 15 residues. The specimen was CD4+ or CD8+ T cells sorted from blood, collected in a trial of the OX40 agonist ivuxolimab. The clonotype was recovered from an adult with an advanced solid tumor such as melanoma, head and neck, liver or kidney cancer. V is TRBV13 and J is TRBJ2-3; 8 nucleotides align to TRBD2. CDR3 in amino acids: CASSLGGRTTDTQYF. The CDR3 region has the DNA TGTGCCAGCAGCTTGGGCGGGAGGACTACAGATACGCAGTATTTT. Full variable domain (missing parts from reference TRBV13 and TRBJ2-3): AAGVIQSPRHLIKEKRETATLKCYPIPRHDTVYWYQQGPGQDPQFLISFYEKMQSDKGSIPDRFSAQQFSDYHSELNMSSLELGDSALYFCASSLGGRTTDTQYFGPGTRLTVL.